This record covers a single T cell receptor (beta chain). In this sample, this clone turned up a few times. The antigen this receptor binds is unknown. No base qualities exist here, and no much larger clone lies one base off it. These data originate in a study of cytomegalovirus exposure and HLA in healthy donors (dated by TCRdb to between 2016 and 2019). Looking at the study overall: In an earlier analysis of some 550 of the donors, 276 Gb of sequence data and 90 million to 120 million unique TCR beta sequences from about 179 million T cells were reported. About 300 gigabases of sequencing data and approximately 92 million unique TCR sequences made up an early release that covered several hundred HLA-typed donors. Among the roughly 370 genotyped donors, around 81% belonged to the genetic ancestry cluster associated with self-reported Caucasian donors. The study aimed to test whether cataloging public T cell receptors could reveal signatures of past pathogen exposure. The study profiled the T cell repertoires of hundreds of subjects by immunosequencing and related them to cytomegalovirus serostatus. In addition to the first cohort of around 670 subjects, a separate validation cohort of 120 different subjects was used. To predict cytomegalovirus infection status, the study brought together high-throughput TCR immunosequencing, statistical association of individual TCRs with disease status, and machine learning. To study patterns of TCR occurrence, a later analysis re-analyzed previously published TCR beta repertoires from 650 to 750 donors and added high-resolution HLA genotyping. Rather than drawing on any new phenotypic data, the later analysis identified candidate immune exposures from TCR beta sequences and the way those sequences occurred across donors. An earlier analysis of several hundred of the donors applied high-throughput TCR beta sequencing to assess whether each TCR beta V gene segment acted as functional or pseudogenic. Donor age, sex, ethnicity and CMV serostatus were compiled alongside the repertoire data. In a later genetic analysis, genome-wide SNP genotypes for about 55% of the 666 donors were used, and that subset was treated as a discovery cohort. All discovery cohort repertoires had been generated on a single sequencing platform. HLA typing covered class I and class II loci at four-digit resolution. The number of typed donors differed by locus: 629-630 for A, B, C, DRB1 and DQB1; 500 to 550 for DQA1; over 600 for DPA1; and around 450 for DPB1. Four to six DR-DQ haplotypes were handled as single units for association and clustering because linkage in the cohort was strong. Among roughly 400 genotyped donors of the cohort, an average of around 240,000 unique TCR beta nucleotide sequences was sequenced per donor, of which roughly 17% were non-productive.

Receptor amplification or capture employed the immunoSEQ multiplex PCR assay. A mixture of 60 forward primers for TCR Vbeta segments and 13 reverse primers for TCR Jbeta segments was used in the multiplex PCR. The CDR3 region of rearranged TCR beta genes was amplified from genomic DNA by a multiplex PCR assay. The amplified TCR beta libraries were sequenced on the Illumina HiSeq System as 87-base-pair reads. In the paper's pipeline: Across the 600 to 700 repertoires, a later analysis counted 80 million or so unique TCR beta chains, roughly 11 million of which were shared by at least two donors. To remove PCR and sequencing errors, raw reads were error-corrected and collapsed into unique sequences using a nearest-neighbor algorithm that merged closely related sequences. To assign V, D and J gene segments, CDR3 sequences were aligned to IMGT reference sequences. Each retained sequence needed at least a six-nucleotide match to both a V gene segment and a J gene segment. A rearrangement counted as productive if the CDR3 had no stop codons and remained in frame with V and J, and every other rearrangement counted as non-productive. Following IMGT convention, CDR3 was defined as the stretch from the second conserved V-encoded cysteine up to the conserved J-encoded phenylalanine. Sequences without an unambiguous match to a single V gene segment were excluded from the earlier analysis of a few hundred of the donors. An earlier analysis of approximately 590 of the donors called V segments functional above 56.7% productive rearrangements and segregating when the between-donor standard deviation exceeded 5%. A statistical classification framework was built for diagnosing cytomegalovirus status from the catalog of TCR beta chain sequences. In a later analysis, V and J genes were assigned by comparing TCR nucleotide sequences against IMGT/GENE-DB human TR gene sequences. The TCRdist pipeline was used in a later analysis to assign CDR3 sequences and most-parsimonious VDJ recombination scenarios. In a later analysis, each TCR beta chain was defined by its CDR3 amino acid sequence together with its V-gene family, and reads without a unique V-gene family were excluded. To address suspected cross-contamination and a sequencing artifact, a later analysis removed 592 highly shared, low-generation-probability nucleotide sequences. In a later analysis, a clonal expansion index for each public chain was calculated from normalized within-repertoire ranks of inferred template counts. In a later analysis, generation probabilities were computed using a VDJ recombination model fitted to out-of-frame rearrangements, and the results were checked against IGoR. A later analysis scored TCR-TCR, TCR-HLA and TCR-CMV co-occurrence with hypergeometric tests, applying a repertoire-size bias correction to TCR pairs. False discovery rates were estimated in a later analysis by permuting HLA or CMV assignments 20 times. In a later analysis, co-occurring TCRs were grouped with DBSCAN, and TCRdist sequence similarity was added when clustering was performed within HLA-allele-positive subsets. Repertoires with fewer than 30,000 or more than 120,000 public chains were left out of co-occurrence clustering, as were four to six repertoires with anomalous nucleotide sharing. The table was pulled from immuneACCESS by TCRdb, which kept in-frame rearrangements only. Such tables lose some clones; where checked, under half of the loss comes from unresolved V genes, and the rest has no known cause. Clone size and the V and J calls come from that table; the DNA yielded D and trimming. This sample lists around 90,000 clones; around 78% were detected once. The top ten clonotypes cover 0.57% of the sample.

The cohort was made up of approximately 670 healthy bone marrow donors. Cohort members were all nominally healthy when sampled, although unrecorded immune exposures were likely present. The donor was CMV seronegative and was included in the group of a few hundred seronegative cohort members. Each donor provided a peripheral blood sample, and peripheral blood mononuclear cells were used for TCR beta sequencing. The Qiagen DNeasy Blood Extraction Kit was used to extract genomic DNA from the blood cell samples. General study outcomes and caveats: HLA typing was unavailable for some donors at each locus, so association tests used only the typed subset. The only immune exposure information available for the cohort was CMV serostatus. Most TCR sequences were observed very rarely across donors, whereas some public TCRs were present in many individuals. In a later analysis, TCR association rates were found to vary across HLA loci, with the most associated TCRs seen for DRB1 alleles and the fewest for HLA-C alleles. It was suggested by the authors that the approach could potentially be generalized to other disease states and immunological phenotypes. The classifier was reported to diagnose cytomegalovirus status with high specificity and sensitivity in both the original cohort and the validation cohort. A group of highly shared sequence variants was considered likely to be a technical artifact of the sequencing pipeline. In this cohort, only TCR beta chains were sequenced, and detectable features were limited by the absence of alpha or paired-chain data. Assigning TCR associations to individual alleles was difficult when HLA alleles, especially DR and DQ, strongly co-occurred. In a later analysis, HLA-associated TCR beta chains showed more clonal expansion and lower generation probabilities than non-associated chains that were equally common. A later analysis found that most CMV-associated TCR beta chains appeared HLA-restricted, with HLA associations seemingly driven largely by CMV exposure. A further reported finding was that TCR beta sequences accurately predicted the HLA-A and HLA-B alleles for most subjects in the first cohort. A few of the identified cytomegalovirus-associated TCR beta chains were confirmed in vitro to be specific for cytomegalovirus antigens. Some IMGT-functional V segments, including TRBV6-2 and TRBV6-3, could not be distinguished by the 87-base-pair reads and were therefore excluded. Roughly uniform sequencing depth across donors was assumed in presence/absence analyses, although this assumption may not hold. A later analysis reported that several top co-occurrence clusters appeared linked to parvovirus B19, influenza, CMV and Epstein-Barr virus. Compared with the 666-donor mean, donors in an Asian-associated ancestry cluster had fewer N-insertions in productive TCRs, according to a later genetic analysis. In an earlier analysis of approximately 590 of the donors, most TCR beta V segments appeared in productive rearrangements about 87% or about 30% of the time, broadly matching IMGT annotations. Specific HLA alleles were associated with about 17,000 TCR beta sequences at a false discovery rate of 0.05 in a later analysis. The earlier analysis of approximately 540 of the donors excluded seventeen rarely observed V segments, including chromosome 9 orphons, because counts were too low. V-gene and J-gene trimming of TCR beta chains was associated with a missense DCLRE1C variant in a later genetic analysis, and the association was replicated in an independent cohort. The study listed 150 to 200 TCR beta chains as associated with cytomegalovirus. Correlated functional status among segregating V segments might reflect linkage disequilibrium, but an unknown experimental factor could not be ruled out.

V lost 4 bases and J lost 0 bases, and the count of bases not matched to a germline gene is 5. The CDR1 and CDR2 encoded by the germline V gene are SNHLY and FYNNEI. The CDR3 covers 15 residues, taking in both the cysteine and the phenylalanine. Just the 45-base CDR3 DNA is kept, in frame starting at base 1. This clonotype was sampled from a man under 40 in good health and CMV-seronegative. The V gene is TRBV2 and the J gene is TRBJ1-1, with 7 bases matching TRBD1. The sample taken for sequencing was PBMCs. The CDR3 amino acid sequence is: CASSARTGLNTEAFF. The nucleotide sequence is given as TGTGCCAGCAGTGCCCGGACAGGTTTGAACACTGAAGCTTTCTTT.